Below, one TCR beta chain is given with its context. Its antigen remains unidentified. This specimen belongs to a study of vaccination and CD4 T cells after COVID-19. Sequencing of cultured CD4+ T cell DNA used the Oncomine TCR Beta short-read assay. MiXCR, applied by TCRdb to the PCR reads, yields one record per CDR3 protein. This table holds 15,000 to 20,000 distinct CDR3 sequences, 50% to 60% found once. Treatment denoted: roughly 10-day PBMC culture with coronavirus spike peptide pools or control peptides (ViraFEST assay). The CDR3 totals 15 residues. The germline V gene encodes CDR1 SEHNR and CDR2 FQNEAQ (reference sequence). Trimming pared 5 bases from V and 4 bases from J, leaving 15 bases between.

This sequence originates from a human donor who had recovered from COVID-19. V is TRBV7-9 and J is TRBJ2-1; D is unresolved. The sequencing here drew on CD4+ T cells from blood, cultured in vitro, taken after SARS-CoV-2 vaccination. The CDR3 DNA follows: TGTGCCAGCAGCCGAGACACCTACGCGTACAATGAGCAGTTCTTC. Protein: CASSRDTYAYNEQFF.